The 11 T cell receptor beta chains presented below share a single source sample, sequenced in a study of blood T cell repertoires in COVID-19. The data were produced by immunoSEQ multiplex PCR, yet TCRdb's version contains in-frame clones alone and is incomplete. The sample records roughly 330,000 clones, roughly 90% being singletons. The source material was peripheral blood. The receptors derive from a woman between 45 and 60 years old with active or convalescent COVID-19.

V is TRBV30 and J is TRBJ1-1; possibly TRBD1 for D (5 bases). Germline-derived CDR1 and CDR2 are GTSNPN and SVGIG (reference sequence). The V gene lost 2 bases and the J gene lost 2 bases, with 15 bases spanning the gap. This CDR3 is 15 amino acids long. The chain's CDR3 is CAWSRGGVGNTEAFF. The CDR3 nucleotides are TGTGCCTGGAGTCGCGGGGGAGTAGGAAACACTGAAGCTTTCTTT.

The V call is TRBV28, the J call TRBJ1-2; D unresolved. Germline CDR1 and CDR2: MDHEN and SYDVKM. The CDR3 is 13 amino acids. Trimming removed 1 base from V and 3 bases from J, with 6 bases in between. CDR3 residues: CASSLFPHYGYTF. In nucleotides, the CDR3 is TGTGCCAGCAGTTTATTCCCTCACTATGGCTACACCTTC.

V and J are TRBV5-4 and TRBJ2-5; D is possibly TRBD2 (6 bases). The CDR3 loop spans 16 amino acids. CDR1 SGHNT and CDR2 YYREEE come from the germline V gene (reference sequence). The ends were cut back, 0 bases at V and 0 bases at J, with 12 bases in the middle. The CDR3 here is CASSLGAGLDQETQYF. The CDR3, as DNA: TGTGCCAGCAGCTTGGGGGCGGGGCTAGACCAAGAGACCCAGTACTTC.

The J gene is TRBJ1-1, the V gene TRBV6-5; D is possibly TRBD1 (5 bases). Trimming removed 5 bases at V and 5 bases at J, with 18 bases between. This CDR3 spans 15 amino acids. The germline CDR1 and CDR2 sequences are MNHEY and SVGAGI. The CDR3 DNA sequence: TGTGCCAGCAGTACGGGGGGACTTGGGAGGACTGAAGCTTTCTTT. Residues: CASSTGGLGRTEAFF.

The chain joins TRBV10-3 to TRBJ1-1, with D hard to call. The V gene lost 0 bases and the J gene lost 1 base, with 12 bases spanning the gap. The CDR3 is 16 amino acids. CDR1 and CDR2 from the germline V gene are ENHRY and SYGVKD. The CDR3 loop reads CAISESWAARNTEAFF. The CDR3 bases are TGTGCCATCAGTGAGTCTTGGGCAGCTCGGAACACTGAAGCTTTCTTT.

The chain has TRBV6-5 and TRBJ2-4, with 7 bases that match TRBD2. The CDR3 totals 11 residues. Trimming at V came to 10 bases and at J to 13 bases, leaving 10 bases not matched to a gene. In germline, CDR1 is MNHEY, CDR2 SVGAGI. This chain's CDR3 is CATSRSGIQYF. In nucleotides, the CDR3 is TGTGCCACCTCTCGAAGCGGGATACAGTACTTC.

The CDR3 reads CASSLWGDSEAFF. CDR3 in DNA: TGTGCCAGCAGCTTATGGGGGGACAGTGAAGCTTTCTTT. The chain joins TRBV7-2 to TRBJ1-1, with TRBD1 matching 7 bases. The CDR3 is made up of 13 amino acids. CDR1 SGHTA and CDR2 FQGNSA come from the germline V gene. Losses at the gene ends were 2 bases for V and 7 bases for J; bases not matched to a gene: 4.

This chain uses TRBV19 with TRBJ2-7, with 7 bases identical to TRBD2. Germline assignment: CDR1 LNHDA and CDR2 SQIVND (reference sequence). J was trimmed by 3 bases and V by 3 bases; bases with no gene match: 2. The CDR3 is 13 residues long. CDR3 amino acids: CASSMGGDYEQYF. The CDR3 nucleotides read TGTGCCAGTAGTATGGGAGGGGACTACGAGCAGTACTTC.

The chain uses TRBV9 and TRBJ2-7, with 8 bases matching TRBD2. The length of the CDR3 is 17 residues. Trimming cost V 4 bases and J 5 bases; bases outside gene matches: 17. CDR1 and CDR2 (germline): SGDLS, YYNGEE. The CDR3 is CASSPSLRRGARDEQYF. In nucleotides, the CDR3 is TGTGCCAGCAGCCCGTCCCTCCGGCGGGGGGCACGTGACGAGCAGTACTTC.

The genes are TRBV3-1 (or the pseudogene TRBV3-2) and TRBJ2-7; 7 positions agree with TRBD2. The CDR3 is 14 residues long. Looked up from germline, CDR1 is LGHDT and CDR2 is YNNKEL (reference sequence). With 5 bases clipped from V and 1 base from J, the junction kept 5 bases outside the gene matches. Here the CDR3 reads CASSARGESYEQYF. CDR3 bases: TGTGCCAGCAGCGCTCGGGGGGAATCCTACGAGCAGTACTTC.

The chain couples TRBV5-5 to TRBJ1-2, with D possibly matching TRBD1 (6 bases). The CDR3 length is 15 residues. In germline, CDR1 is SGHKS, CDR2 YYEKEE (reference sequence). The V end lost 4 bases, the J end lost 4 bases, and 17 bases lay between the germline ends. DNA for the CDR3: TGTGCCAGCAGCCGCACCGGGACACCATCCTATGGCTACACCTTC. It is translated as CASSRTGTPSYGYTF.